This T cell receptor (beta chain) was profiled in a study of cytotoxic CD8 clonotypes in ibrutinib-treated CLL. Study-wide background: Treatment had run for a median about 11 months, range 6 to 36, when response samples were taken.

Clones were read by immunoSEQ multiplex PCR, and TCRdb kept only the in-frame ones, dropping some. The table records some 200,000 clones, approximately 72% of them present only once. The V and J ends lost 4 bases and 3 bases, in that order; junction bases with no gene match: 5. Germline V lookup: CDR1 SGHNT, CDR2 YYREEE (reference sequence). CDR3 length: 15 amino acids. Overall study results and limits: Whereas clonality rose at ibrutinib response, it declined toward baseline at progression. Once treatment began, public clonotypes, which were uncommon, contracted or stayed stable.

This clone was observed a few times. The antigen is unknown. This specimen consisted of PBMCs, obtained after 24 months of ibrutinib treatment. The chain joins TRBV5-4 to TRBJ2-7; TRBD1 aligns across 12 bases. The sequence was collected from a human donor with chronic lymphocytic leukemia. The CDR3 bases are TGTGCCAGCAGCCCGGGACAGGGGGCCGTCTACGAGCAGTACTTC. It encodes CASSPGQGAVYEQYF.